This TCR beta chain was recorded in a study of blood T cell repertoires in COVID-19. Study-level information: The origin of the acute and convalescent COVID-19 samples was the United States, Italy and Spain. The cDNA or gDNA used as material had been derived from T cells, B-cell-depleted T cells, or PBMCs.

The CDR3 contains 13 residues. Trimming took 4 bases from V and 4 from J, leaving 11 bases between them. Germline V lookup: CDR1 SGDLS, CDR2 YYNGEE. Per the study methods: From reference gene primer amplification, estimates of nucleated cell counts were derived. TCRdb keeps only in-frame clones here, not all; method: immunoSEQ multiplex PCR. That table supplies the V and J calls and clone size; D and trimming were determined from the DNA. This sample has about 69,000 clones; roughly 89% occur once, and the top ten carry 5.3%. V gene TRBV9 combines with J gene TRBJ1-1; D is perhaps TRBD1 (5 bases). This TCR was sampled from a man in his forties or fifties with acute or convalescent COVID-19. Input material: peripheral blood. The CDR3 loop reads CASSPTGATEAFF. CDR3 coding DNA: TGTGCCAGCAGCCCCACTGGGGCCACTGAAGCTTTCTTT.